This T cell receptor beta chain was captured in a study of blood T cell repertoires in COVID-19. Overall study: Samples of COVID-19 (acute and convalescent) were obtained from the United States, Italy and Spain.

Trimming left V 8 bases short and J 5 bases short, with 18 bases between. The V gene's germline CDR1 is MNHEY and CDR2 SMNVEV (reference sequence). This CDR3 comprises 14 residues. Data came from immunoSEQ multiplex PCR; TCRdb stores just in-frame clones and leaves some out. The table has about 120,000 clones, roughly four fifths seen once; the top ten hold roughly 7.1%. V and J are TRBV27 and TRBJ2-5; D gene uncertain. The TCR comes from a man in his 70s with active or convalescent COVID-19. The sequencing sample was made of peripheral blood. The CDR3 here is CASHSRWPWETQYF. As DNA, the CDR3 is TGTGCCAGCCATTCTAGATGGCCCTGGGAGACCCAGTACTTC.